A single sample gave rise to the 20 T cell receptor gamma chains below, sequenced in a study of Vδ1+ human thymocytes. Study outcomes and limitations: Thymic TRG and TRD repertoires appeared highly polyclonal.

Sequences come from RNA converted to cDNA by reverse transcription. CDR3 amplicons came from multiplex PCR with pooled V-gene forward and constant-region reverse primers. TCRdb fed the multiplex PCR reads to CATT. The table lists about 22,000 gamma-chain clones, approximately 13% of them singletons. What these receptors recognize is not known. Sequencing was carried out using Vdelta1+ gamma-delta thymocytes from the thymus. The subset is: FACS-sorted CD3+ TCRalphabeta- TCRVdelta1+ TCRVdelta2- thymocytes. These receptors were taken from a child younger than two who had congenital heart surgery.

This clone was picked up a small number of times. J is TRGJ1 or TRGJ2 and V is TRGV9. Germline V gene data show CDR1 as GITISATS and CDR2 as ISYDGTV (reference sequence). This CDR3 spans 13 amino acids. The junction had 9 bases not matched to a gene; V was cut back by 4 bases and J by 6 bases. CDR3 nucleotide sequence: TGTGCCTTGTGGGAAACTCGGTGTTATAAGAAACTCTTT. Translation gives CALWETRCYKKLF.

This rearrangement joins TRGV4 to TRGJ1 or TRGJ2. Per the germline V gene, CDR1 is EGSTGY and CDR2 is YDSYTSSV. The CDR3 is made up of 15 amino acids. V trimming: 0 bases; J trimming: 8 bases; junction bases outside the gene matches: 13. The DNA of the CDR3 is TGTGCCACCTGGGATGGGCCTAGATCGCCTAATAAGAAACTCTTT. Its protein is CATWDGPRSPNKKLF.

This clone was seen a handful of times. The J gene is TRGJ1 or TRGJ2, the V gene TRGV9. With V trimmed by 1 base and J by 4 bases, 10 bases remained unmatched. CDR1 and CDR2 from the germline V gene are GITISATS and ISYDGTV (reference sequence). CDR3 length: 15 residues. CDR3 residues: CALWEVQKTYYKKLF. The CDR3 nucleotides are TGTGCCTTGTGGGAGGTCCAGAAGACATATTATAAGAAACTCTTT.

V and J are TRGV4 and TRGJ1 or TRGJ2. CDR1 is EGSTGY and CDR2 is YDSYTSSV in the germline V gene. With 0 bases clipped from V and 6 bases from J, the junction kept 8 bases outside the gene matches. The CDR3 extends over 14 amino acids. The CDR3 nucleotides are TGTGCCACCTGGGATGGGATCCCTATTTATAAGAAACTCTTT. This sequence encodes CATWDGIPIYKKLF.

V is TRGV5 and J is TRGJP2. This CDR3 has 16 residues. With V trimmed by 3 bases and J by 3 bases, 10 bases remained unmatched. Germline assignment: CDR1 VINAFY and CDR2 YDVSNSKD. The CDR3 nucleotides read TGTGCCACCTGGGACCTCCCCTTCCGTAGTGATTGGATCAAGACGTTT. This gives the protein CATWDLPFRSDWIKTF.

The genes are TRGV9 and TRGJP2. CDR3 length: 14 amino acids. Looked up from germline, CDR1 is GITISATS and CDR2 is ISYDGTV (reference sequence). After removal of 3 bases from V and 7 bases from J, the junction contained 8 bases not matched to a gene. CDR3 amino acids: CALWEPLVDWIKTF. As DNA, the CDR3 is TGTGCCTTGTGGGAGCCTCTTGTTGATTGGATCAAGACGTTT.

This clone was counted only a few times. V usage is TRGV4 and J usage is TRGJ1 or TRGJ2. The CDR3 is 10 residues long. V was clipped by 4 bases and J by 13 bases; unmatched bases: 7. CDR1 is EGSTGY, CDR2 YDSYTSSV, per germline. The CDR3 loop is CATWETVKLF. CDR3 coding DNA: TGTGCCACCTGGGAGACAGTTAAACTCTTT.

The chain links TRGV3 to TRGJ1 or TRGJ2. V lost 0 bases and J lost 3; bases outside the gene matches: 5. CDR3 length: 14 amino acids. CDR1 is VTNTFY and CDR2 is YDVSTARD in the germline V gene (reference sequence). DNA of the CDR3: TGTGCCACCTGGGACAGGCTAAGTTATTATAAGAAACTCTTT. It codes for CATWDRLSYYKKLF.

This clone was seen only once. A much more abundant neighbour one base away suggests this may be a read error. J is TRGJP and V is TRGV9. CDR1 and CDR2 (germline): GITISATS, ISYDGTV (reference sequence). The CDR3 extends over 16 amino acids. The CDR3 nucleotides read TGTGCCTTGTGGGAGGTGCAGGAGTTGGGCAAAAAAAGCAAGGTATTT. It codes for CALWEVQELGKKSKVF.

The rearrangement links TRGV2 to TRGJP2. Germline loops: CDR1 EGSNGY, CDR2 YDSYNSKV. The CDR3 is made up of 16 amino acids. V was clipped by 1 base and J by 3 bases; unmatched bases: 8. The CDR3 loop reads CATWDGSWGSDWIKTF. The CDR3, as DNA: TGTGCCACCTGGGACGGATCGTGGGGTAGTGATTGGATCAAGACGTTT.

Note on this clone: One end of the junction does not line up with germline, which may come from a read error. Other DNA variants within this sample encode the same CDR3. V is TRGV4 and J is TRGJP2. The CDR3 length is 15 residues. The germline gives CDR1 EGSTGY, CDR2 YDSYTSSV. The chain's CDR3 is CATWNGRGSDWIKTF. In DNA form, the CDR3 reads TGTGCCACCTGGAATGGGCGAGGTAGTGATTGGATCAAGACGTTT.

This sequence joins TRGV3 and TRGJ1 or TRGJ2. This CDR3 region has 13 residues. V was clipped by 0 bases and J by 8 bases; unmatched bases: 7. CDR1 VTNTFY and CDR2 YDVSTARD come from the germline V gene (reference sequence). CDR3 in DNA: TGTGCCACCTGGGACAGGCACCCAGATAAGAAACTCTTT. Protein product: CATWDRHPDKKLF.

This clone was seen a handful of times. The chain employs TRGV9 and TRGJP. CDR3 size: 17 residues. Germline CDR1 and CDR2: GITISATS and ISYDGTV (reference sequence). V lost 4 bases, J lost 5 bases, and 8 bases stayed unmatched. The CDR3 sequence: CALWDPTKELGKKIKVF. The CDR3 DNA sequence: TGTGCCTTGTGGGACCCGACCAAAGAGTTGGGCAAAAAAATCAAGGTATTT.

The chain couples TRGV5 to TRGJ1 or TRGJ2. CDR3 size: 15 residues. Germline V gene lookup returns CDR1 VINAFY and CDR2 YDVSNSKD. With V trimmed by 1 base and J by 2 bases, 8 bases remained unmatched. The chain's CDR3 is CATWDSGEHYYKKLF. CDR3 DNA sequence: TGTGCCACCTGGGACAGCGGGGAGCATTATTATAAGAAACTCTTT.

This chain uses TRGV4 with TRGJ1 or TRGJ2. Germline V lookup: CDR1 EGSTGY, CDR2 YDSYTSSV. The CDR3 has 13 residues. With 5 bases clipped from V and 2 bases from J, the junction kept 6 bases outside the gene matches. In DNA form, the CDR3 reads TGTGCCACCTGGGTCCCTGATTATTATAAGAAACTCTTT. It specifies CATWVPDYYKKLF.

The chain is built from TRGV2 and TRGJ1 or TRGJ2. Germline CDR1 is EGSNGY and CDR2 is YDSYNSKV. The length of the CDR3 is 10 residues. V lost 12 bases to trimming and J lost 4 bases; unmatched junction nucleotides: 6. The CDR3 loop is CASSYYKKLF. The CDR3 nucleotides read TGTGCCTCATCCTATTATAAGAAACTCTTT.

Only a few counts were recorded for this clone. The chain combines TRGV3 with TRGJ1 or TRGJ2. The junction had 7 bases not matched to a gene; V was cut back by 0 bases and J by 2 bases. Germline V gene data show CDR1 as VTNTFY and CDR2 as YDVSTARD (reference sequence). This CDR3 spans 15 amino acids. The CDR3 sequence: CATWDRQLDYYKKLF. The CDR3 nucleotides are TGTGCCACCTGGGACAGGCAACTCGATTATTATAAGAAACTCTTT.

This clone was observed a handful of times. V usage is TRGV2 and J usage is TRGJ1 or TRGJ2. The germline gives CDR1 EGSNGY, CDR2 YDSYNSKV. This CDR3 spans 12 amino acids. The J segment lost 4 bases and the V segment lost 6 bases, leaving 6 bases of the junction unmatched. DNA for the CDR3: TGTGCCACCTGGTTTATGTATTATAAGAAACTCTTT. Its translation is CATWFMYYKKLF.

Only a few counts were recorded for this clone. This chain uses TRGV3 with TRGJ1 or TRGJ2. The CDR3 contains 13 residues. The V segment lost 0 bases and the J segment 8 bases; nucleotides outside the gene matches: 7. Per germline, CDR1 VTNTFY and CDR2 YDVSTARD (reference sequence). The CDR3 here is CATWDRPVDKKLF. The DNA for the CDR3 is TGTGCCACCTGGGACAGGCCCGTCGATAAGAAACTCTTT.

The chain employs TRGV9 and TRGJ1 or TRGJ2. Germline V gene sequence: CDR1 GITISATS, CDR2 ISYDGTV (reference sequence). CDR3 length: 14 residues. J lost 7 bases, V lost 3 bases, and 12 bases had no gene match. CDR3 loop: CALWEPDLGYKKLF. The CDR3 region has the DNA TGTGCCTTGTGGGAGCCGGACTTGGGGTATAAGAAACTCTTT.